One and the same sample provided the 18 T cell receptor beta chains below, sequenced in a study of blood T cell repertoires in COVID-19. Sequenced by immunoSEQ multiplex PCR; TCRdb stores in-frame clones only, minus some. Here the sample spans fewer than 350,000 clones, 70% to 90% being singletons. The sequencing sample was made of PBMCs or T cells enriched from blood (not recorded which). The receptors stem from a woman between 40 and 50 years old who had recovered from COVID-19.

The rearrangement links TRBV9 to TRBJ2-5; TRBD1 agrees at 9 bases. The germline gives CDR1 SGDLS, CDR2 YYNGEE. V shed 4 bases, J shed 0 bases, and the junction held 7 bases outside the gene matches. This CDR3 spans 16 amino acids. The CDR3 loop is CASSLGQGGYQETQYF. Here the CDR3 DNA reads TGTGCCAGCAGCTTGGGACAGGGAGGATACCAAGAGACCCAGTACTTC. Drawing the rest from reference TRBV9 and TRBJ2-5, the complete variable domain is DSGVTQTPKHLITATGQRVTLRCSPRSGDLSVYWYQQSLDQGLQFLIQYYNGEERAKGNILERFSAQQFPDLHSELNLSSLELGDSALYFCASSLGQGGYQETQYFGPGTRLLVL.

As DNA, the CDR3 is TGTGCCACCAGTGAGTCTTTTAGCGGGAGTGAGGCGCAGTATTTT. Its protein product is CATSESFSGSEAQYF. V usage is TRBV24-1 and J usage is TRBJ2-3, with TRBD2 matching over 9 bases. CDR3 length: 15 residues. Germline V gives CDR1 KGHDR, CDR2 SFDVKD. V was pared by 4 bases and J by 10 bases, with 11 bases of the junction left unmatched.

This chain links TRBV6-5 with TRBJ2-5, with 7 bases lining up with TRBD1. Looked up from germline, CDR1 is MNHEY and CDR2 is SVGAGI. There are 14 residues in the CDR3. V trimming: 6 bases; J trimming: 2 bases; junction bases outside the gene matches: 6. Here the CDR3 reads CASRPSRGQETQYF. The CDR3 nucleotides read TGTGCCAGCAGACCCTCCAGGGGGCAAGAGACCCAGTACTTC.

This rearrangement joins TRBV6-1 to TRBJ2-4, with D maybe TRBD2 (6 bases). There are 15 residues in the CDR3. Germline lookup yields CDR1 MNHNS and CDR2 SASEGT. V was shortened by 1 base and J by 12 bases, with 19 bases between the two germline ends. Here the CDR3 reads CASSEGLVSSNGQYF. The CDR3 coding sequence is TGTGCCAGCAGTGAAGGACTAGTCTCCTCGAATGGTCAGTACTTC.

The chain couples TRBV2 to TRBJ2-7, with 9 bases aligning to TRBD1. The V and J ends lost 0 bases and 0 bases, in that order; junction bases with no gene match: 9. Looked up from germline, CDR1 is SNHLY and CDR2 is FYNNEI. The CDR3 totals 18 residues. CDR3 nucleotide sequence: TGTGCCAGCAGTGAAGCCGGGACAGGGACTACGAGCTCCTACGAGCAGTACTTC. Its protein is CASSEAGTGTTSSYEQYF.

V usage is TRBV20-1 and J usage is TRBJ2-2, with 7 bases fitting TRBD1. Germline assignment: CDR1 DFQATT and CDR2 SNEGSKA (reference sequence). The CDR3 sequence is 15 residues long. V lost 3 bases, J lost 6 bases, and 10 bases stayed unmatched. The CDR3 nucleotides are TGCAGTGCTAGTCTCCCACAGGGGATCTCCGGGGAGCTGTTTTTT. Residues: CSASLPQGISGELFF.

The chain carries TRBV28 and TRBJ2-7; 12 bases fit TRBD2. V trimming: 5 bases; J trimming: 3 bases; junction bases outside the gene matches: 5. The CDR3 runs to 15 residues. Germline CDR1 MDHEN, CDR2 SYDVKM. The CDR3: CASSTWTSGNYEQYF. The CDR3 DNA is TGTGCCAGCAGTACCTGGACTAGCGGGAACTACGAGCAGTACTTC.

The chain combines TRBV7-2 with TRBJ2-5; perhaps TRBD1 as D (5 bases). The CDR3 has 13 amino acids. Germline V CDR1 and CDR2: SGHTA, FQGNSA. With 5 bases removed from V and 5 bases from J, the gap between germline ends came to 12 bases. The CDR3 sequence is CASSPETEETQYF. The CDR3 coding sequence is TGTGCCAGCAGCCCAGAGACAGAGGAGACCCAGTACTTC.

This chain joins TRBV11-3 and TRBJ2-2; a possible D gene is TRBD2 (6 bases). Trimming removed 5 bases at V and 6 bases at J, with 10 bases between. The CDR3 extends over 13 amino acids. The V gene's germline CDR1 is SGHNT and CDR2 YENEEA. The CDR3 nucleotides read TGTGCCAGCAGCCCGCCGGGGGCCGGGGAGCTGTTTTTT. Its translation: CASSPPGAGELFF. Full variable domain (remainder filled in from reference TRBV11-3 and TRBJ2-2): EAGVVQSPRYKIIEKKQPVAFWCNPISGHNTLYWYLQNLGQGPELLIRYENEEAVDDSQLPKDRFSAERLKGVDSTLKIQPAELGDSAVYLCASSPPGAGELFFGEGSRLTVL.

The V and J genes are TRBV28 and TRBJ1-4, with D perhaps matching TRBD1 (6 bases). The CDR3 contains 15 residues. The V end lost 4 bases, the J end lost 8 bases, and 17 bases lay between the germline ends. Germline values: CDR1 MDHEN, CDR2 SYDVKM. DNA for the CDR3: TGTGCCAGCAGTTCCTCAGGGGATAGGAAGGAAAAACTGTTTTTT. It translates to CASSSSGDRKEKLFF.

The chain uses TRBV7-2 and TRBJ2-1; 10 bases align to TRBD2. The CDR3 has 16 amino acids. Trimming at V came to 7 bases and at J to 7 bases, leaving 13 bases not matched to a gene. Germline V gene lookup returns CDR1 SGHTA and CDR2 FQGNSA. The CDR3 DNA is TGTGCCAGCACCCGTCAACCGGGACTAGCGTCGAATGAGCAGTTCTTC. As protein: CASTRQPGLASNEQFF.

Details on this clone: At the DNA level, this CDR3 is encoded by other sequences in the same sample as well. This chain links TRBV18 with TRBJ1-3; 7 nucleotides align to TRBD1. V gave up 3 bases and J gave up 4 bases; unmatched junction bases: 0. Germline V gene sequence: CDR1 KGHSH, CDR2 LQKENI. This CDR3 contains 13 residues. The chain's CDR3 is CASSPGQGNTIYF. CDR3 bases: TGTGCCAGCTCACCGGGACAGGGAAACACCATATATTTT.

The chain is built from TRBV9 and TRBJ2-2; TRBD2 might be the D (5 bases). Between the trimmed V and J ends, which lost 0 bases and 0 bases, there was a span of 9 bases. The CDR3 consists of 16 residues. The germline gives CDR1 SGDLS, CDR2 YYNGEE. The CDR3 loop is CASSVDPGANTGELFF. As DNA, the CDR3 is TGTGCCAGCAGCGTAGATCCCGGGGCGAACACCGGGGAGCTGTTTTTT.

The chain joins TRBV2 to TRBJ2-7, with TRBD2 matching over 11 bases. V shed 9 bases and J 6 bases; nucleotides not matched to a gene: 13. Germline V lookup: CDR1 SNHLY, CDR2 FYNNEI. The CDR3 runs to 15 residues. The chain's CDR3 is CASTTSGRSLGEQYF. The DNA of the CDR3 is TGTGCCAGTACCACTAGCGGGAGATCTCTTGGCGAGCAGTACTTC.

The chain is built from TRBV7-9 and TRBJ1-4, with 9 nucleotides matching TRBD1. Germline V CDR1 and CDR2: SEHNR, FQNEAQ (reference sequence). The CDR3 sequence is 16 residues long. V lost 4 bases, J lost 11 bases, and 14 bases stayed unmatched. The CDR3 spells CASSYLGQGSWEKLFF. The DNA for the CDR3 is TGTGCCAGCAGCTACCTCGGACAGGGGTCGTGGGAGAAACTGTTTTTT.

The chain carries TRBV28 and TRBJ1-2, with 7 bases identical to TRBD1. The CDR3 loop spans 14 amino acids. The germline V gene has CDR1 MDHEN and CDR2 SYDVKM. With V trimmed by 4 bases and J by 7 bases, 9 bases remained unmatched. The DNA for the CDR3 is TGTGCCAGCAGTTATCTAGACAGGGTAGTTGGCTACACCTTC. Translated: CASSYLDRVVGYTF.

This chain joins TRBV6-6 and TRBJ2-3; TRBD2 agrees at 11 bases. Germline assignment: CDR1 MNHNY and CDR2 SVGAGI (reference sequence). After removal of 7 bases from V and 6 bases from J, the junction contained 6 bases not matched to a gene. The CDR3 sequence is 14 residues long. The CDR3 DNA reads as TGTGCCAGCACCCAGGGACTAGCGGAGGATACGCAGTATTTT. Amino acids: CASTQGLAEDTQYF.

The J gene is TRBJ2-7, the V gene TRBV9; 10 bases map to TRBD1. From germline, CDR1 is SGDLS and CDR2 YYNGEE. J lost 2 bases, V lost 8 bases, and 4 bases had no gene match. This CDR3 region has 13 residues. The CDR3 here is CARIGQGAYEQYF. Here the CDR3 DNA reads TGTGCCAGAATTGGACAGGGGGCCTACGAGCAGTACTTC.